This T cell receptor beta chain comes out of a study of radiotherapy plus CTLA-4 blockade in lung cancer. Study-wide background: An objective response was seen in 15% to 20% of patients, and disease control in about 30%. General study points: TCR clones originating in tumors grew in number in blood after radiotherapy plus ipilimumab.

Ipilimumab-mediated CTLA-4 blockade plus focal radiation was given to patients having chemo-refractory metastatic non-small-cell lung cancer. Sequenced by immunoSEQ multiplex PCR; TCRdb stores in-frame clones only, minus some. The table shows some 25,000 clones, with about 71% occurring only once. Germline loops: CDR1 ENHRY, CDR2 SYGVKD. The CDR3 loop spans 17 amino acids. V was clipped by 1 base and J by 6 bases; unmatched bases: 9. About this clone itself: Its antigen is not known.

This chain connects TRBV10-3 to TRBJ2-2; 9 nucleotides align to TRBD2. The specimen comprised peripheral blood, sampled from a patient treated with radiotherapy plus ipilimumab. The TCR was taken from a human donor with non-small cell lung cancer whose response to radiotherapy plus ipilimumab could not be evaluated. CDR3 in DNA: TGTGCCATCAGTGAGTACGGGGGCGGGAGGGCCCCCGGGGAGCTGTTTTTT. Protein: CAISEYGGGRAPGELFF.